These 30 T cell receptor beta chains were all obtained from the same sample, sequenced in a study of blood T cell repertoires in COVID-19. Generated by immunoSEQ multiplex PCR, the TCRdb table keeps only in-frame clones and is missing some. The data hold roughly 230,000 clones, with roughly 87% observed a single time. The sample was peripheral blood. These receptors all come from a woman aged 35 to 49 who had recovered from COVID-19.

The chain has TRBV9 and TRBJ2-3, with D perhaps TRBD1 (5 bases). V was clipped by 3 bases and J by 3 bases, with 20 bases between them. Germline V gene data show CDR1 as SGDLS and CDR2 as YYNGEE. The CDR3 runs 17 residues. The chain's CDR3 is CASSETPGHLLTDTQYF. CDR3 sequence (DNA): TGTGCCAGCAGCGAGACCCCAGGACATCTCTTGACAGATACGCAGTATTTT.

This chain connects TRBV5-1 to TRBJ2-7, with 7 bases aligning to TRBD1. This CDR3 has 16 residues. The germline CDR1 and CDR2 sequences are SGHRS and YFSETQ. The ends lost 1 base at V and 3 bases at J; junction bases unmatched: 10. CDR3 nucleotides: TGCGCCAGCAGCTTGAGCCCGGGACAGAGTTACTACGAGCAGTACGTC. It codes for CASSLSPGQSYYEQYV.

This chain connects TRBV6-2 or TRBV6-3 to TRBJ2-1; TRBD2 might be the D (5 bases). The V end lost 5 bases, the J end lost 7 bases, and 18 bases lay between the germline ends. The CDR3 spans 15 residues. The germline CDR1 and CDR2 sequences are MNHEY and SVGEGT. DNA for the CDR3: TGTGCCAGCAGTCGAGCGGTACCCGGTGTAAATGAGCAGTTCTTC. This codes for CASSRAVPGVNEQFF.

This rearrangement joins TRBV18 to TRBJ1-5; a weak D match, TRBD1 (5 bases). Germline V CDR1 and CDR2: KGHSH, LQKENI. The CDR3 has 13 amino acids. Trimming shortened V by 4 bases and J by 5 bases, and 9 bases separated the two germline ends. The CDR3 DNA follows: TGTGCCAGCTCACTTGACAGATATCAGCCCCAGCATTTT. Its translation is CASSLDRYQPQHF.

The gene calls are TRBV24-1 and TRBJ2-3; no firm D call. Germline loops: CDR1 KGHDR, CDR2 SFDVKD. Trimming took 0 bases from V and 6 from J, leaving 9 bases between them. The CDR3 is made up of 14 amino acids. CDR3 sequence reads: CATSDLGLADTQYF. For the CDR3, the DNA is TGTGCCACCAGTGATTTGGGGCTCGCGGATACGCAGTATTTT.

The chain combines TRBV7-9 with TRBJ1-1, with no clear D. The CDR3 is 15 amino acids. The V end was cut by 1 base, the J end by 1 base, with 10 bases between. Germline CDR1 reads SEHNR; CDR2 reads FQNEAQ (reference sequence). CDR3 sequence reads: CASSLDQVTNTEAFF. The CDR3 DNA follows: TGTGCCAGCAGCTTAGACCAGGTGACGAACACTGAAGCTTTCTTT.

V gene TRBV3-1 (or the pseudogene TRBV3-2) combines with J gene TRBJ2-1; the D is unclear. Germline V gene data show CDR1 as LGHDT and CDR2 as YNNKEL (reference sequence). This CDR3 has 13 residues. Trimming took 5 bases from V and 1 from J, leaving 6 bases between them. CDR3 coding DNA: TGTGCCAGCAGCTCCCTTTCCTACAATGAGCAGTTCTTC. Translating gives CASSSLSYNEQFF.

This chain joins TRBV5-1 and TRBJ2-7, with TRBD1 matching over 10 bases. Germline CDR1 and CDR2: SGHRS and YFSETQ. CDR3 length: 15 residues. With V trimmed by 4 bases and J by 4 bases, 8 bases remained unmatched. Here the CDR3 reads CASSTDGTGAYEQYF. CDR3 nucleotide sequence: TGCGCCAGCAGCACCGACGGGACAGGGGCTTACGAGCAGTACTTC.

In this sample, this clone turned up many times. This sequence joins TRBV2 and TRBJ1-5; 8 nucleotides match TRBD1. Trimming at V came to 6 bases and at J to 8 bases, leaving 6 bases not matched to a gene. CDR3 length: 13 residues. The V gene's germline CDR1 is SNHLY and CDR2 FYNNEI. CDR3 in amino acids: CASREDRAEPQHF. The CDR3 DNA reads TGTGCCAGCAGGGAGGACAGGGCTGAGCCCCAGCATTTT.

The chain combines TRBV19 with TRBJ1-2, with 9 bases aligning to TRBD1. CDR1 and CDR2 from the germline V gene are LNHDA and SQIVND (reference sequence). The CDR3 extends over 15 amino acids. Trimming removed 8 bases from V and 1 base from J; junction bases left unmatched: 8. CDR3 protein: CASFSGQGNNYGYTF. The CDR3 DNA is TGTGCCAGTTTCTCCGGACAGGGGAATAACTATGGCTACACCTTC. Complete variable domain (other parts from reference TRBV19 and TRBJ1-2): DGGITQSPKYLFRKEGQNVTLSCEQNLNHDAMYWYRQDPGQGLRLIYYSQIVNDFQKGDIAEGYSVSREKKESFPLTVTSAQKNPTAFYLCASFSGQGNNYGYTFGSGTRLTVV.

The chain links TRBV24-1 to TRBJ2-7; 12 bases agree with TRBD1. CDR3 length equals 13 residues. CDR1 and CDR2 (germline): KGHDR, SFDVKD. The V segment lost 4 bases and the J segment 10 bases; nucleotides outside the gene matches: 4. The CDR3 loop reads CATSDWDRGLQYF. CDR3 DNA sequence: TGTGCCACCAGTGACTGGGACAGGGGGCTTCAGTACTTC.

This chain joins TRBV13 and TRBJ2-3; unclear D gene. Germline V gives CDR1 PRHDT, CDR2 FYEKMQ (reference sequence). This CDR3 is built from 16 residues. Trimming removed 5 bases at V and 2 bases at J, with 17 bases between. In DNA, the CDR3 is TGTGCCAGCAGCCCAAAGCGCCAACCTCACACAGATACGCAGTATTTT. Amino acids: CASSPKRQPHTDTQYF.

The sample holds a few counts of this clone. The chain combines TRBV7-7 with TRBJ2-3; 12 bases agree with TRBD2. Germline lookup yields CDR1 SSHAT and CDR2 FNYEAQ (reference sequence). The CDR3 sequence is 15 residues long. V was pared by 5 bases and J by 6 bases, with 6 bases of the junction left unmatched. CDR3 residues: CASSPLAGGRDTQYF. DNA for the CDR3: TGTGCCAGCAGCCCACTAGCGGGGGGCCGGGATACGCAGTATTTT.

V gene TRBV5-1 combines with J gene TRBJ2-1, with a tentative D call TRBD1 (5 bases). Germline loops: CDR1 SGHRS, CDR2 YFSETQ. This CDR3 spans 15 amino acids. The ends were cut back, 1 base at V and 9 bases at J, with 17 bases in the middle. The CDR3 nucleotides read TGCGCCAGCAGCTTGCACAGGTCTGGTCGGCCTGAGCAGTTCTTC. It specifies CASSLHRSGRPEQFF.

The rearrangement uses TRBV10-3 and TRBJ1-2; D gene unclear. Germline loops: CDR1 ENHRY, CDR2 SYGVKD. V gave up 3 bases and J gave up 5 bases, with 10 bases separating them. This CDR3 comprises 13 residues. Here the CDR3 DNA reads TGTGCCATCAGTGACCAACAGACGTATGGCTACACCTTC. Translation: CAISDQQTYGYTF.

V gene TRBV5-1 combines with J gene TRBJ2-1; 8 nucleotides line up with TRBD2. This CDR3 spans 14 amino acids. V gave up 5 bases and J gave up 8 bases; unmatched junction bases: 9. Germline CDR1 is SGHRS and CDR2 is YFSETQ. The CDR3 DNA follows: TGCGCCAGCAGACCGGGACTAGGGAGCTATGAGCAGTTCTTC. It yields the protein CASRPGLGSYEQFF.

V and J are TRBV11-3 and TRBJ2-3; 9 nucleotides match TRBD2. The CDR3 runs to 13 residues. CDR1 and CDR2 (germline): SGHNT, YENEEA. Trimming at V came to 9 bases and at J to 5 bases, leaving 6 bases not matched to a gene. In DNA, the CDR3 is TGTGCCAGGAAACGGCGGGAGGGAGATACGCAGTATTTT. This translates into CARKRREGDTQYF. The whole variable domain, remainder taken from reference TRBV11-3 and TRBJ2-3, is EAGVVQSPRYKIIEKKQPVAFWCNPISGHNTLYWYLQNLGQGPELLIRYENEEAVDDSQLPKDRFSAERLKGVDSTLKIQPAELGDSAVYLCARKRREGDTQYFGPGTRLTVL.

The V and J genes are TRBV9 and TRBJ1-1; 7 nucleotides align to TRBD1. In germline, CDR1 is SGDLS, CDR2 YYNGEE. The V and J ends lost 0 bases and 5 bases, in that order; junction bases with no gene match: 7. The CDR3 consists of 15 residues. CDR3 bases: TGTGCCAGCAGCGTAGCGGAGGGGGCGAGGACTGAAGCTTTCTTT. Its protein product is CASSVAEGARTEAFF.

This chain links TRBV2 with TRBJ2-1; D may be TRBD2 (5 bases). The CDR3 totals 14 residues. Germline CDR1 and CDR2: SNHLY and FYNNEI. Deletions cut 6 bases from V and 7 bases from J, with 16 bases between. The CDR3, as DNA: TGTGCCAGCAGGATAAGTAGGACGGGGAATGAGCAGTTCTTC. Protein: CASRISRTGNEQFF.

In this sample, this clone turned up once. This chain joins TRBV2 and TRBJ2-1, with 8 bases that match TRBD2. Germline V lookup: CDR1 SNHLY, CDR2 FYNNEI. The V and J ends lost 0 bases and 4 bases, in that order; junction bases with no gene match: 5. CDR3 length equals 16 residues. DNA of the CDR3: TGTGCCAGCAGTGAAGCGGGCGCGGGAGGTTACAATGAGCAGTTCTTC. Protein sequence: CASSEAGAGGYNEQFF.

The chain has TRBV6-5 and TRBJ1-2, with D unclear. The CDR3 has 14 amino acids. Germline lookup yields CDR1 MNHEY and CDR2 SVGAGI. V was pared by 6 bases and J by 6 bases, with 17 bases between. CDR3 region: CASSTLGGKNGYTF. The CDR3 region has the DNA TGTGCCAGCAGCACGCTGGGAGGGAAGAATGGCTACACCTTC.

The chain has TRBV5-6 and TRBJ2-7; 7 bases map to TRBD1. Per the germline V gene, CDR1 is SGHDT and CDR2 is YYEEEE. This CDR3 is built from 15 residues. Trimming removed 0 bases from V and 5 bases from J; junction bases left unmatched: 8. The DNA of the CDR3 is TGTGCCAGCAGCTTGGTCGGACAGGAACCCCACGAGCAGTACGTC. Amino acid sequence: CASSLVGQEPHEQYV.

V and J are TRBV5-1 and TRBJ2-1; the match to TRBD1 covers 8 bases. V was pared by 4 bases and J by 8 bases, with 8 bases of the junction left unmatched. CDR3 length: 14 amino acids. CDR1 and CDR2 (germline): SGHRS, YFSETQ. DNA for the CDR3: TGCGCCAGCAGCGGACAGGGTCATGACCATGAGCAGTTCTTC. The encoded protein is CASSGQGHDHEQFF.

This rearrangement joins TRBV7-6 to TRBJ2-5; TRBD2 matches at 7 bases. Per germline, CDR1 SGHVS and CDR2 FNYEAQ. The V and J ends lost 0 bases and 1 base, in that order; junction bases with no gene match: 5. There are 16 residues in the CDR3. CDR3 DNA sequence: TGTGCCAGCAGCTTAGCCTCGGCTAGCGGCCAAGAGACCCAGTACTTC. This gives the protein CASSLASASGQETQYF.

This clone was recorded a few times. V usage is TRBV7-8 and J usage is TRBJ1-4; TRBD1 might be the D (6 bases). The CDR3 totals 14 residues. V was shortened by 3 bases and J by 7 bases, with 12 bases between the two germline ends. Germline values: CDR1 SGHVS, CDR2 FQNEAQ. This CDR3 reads CASSFTGSAEKLFF. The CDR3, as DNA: TGTGCCAGCAGCTTTACAGGGTCGGCTGAAAAACTGTTTTTT.

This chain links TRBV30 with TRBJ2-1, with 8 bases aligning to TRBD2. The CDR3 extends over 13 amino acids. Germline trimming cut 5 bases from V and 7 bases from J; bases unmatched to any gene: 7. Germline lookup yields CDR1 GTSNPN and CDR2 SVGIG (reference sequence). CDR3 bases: TGTGCCTGGGGGGGAGCGGGAGTTAATGAGCAGTTCTTC. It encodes CAWGGAGVNEQFF.

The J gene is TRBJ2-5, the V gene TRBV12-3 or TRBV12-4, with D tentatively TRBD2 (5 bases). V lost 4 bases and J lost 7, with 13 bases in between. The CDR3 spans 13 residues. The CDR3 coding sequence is TGTGCCAGCAGTTCCGCCGGCGAGGGGACCCAGTACTTC. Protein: CASSSAGEGTQYF.

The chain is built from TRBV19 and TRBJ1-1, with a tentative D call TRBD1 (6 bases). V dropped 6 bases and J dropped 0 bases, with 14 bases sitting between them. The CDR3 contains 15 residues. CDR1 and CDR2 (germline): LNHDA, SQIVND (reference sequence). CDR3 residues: CASSDRTAVNTEAFF. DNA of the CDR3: TGTGCCAGTAGCGACCGGACAGCGGTGAACACTGAAGCTTTCTTT.

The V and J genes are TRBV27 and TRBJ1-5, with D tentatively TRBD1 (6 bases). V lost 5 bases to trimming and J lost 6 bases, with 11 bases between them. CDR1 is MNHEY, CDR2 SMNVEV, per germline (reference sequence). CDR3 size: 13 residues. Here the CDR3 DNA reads TGTGCCAGCAGTCCTATGGACAGTCAGCCCCAGCATTTT. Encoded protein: CASSPMDSQPQHF.

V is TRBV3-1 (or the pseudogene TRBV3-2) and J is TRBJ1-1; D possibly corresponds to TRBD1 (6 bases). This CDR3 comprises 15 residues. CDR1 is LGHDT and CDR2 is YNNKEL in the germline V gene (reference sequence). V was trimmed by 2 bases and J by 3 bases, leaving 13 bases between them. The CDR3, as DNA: TGTGCCAGCAGCCAACGAGCAGGGGCGCACACTGAAGCTTTCTTT. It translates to CASSQRAGAHTEAFF.